The 21 T cell receptor beta chains in this list originate from one sample, sequenced in a study of breast tumors, draining lymph nodes, adjacent tissues. Each CDR3 protein gets one entry after TCRdb re-called the multiplex PCR reads with MiXCR. This sample carries 20,000 to 30,000 distinct CDR3 sequences, roughly 21% of them seen once, and the ten largest clones take 13%. Sample: breast tumor tissue. These receptors all stem from a female donor with breast cancer. Some clones in this sample may be carry-over from other donors' samples.

This clonotype occurred many times. The chain combines TRBV12-3 or TRBV12-4 with TRBJ1-4; D possibly corresponds to TRBD1 (6 bases). Trimming pared 7 bases from V and 8 bases from J, leaving 20 bases between. CDR3 length: 15 amino acids. DNA of the CDR3: TGTGCCAGCAACCCAGGAGGGGGGCGCGCAGAAAAACTGTTTTTT. Translating gives CASNPGGGRAEKLFF.

At least ten counts were recorded for this clonotype. The chain recombines TRBV6-5 with TRBJ2-2; TRBD2 matches 10 bases. CDR3 length equals 17 residues. Germline CDR1 and CDR2: MNHEY and SVGAGI. V was pared by 2 bases and J by 7 bases, with 10 bases of the junction left unmatched. CDR3 coding DNA: TGTGCCAGCAGTTACGGGCTAGCGGGAGTATTACACGGGGAGCTGTTTTTT. It specifies CASSYGLAGVLHGELFF.

This clonotype was detected many times. The chain uses TRBV7-9 and TRBJ1-2, with D hard to call. Trimming left V 2 bases short and J 3 bases short, with 7 bases between. Germline V gives CDR1 SEHNR, CDR2 FQNEAQ (reference sequence). This CDR3 is built from 13 residues. The CDR3 nucleotides read TGTGCCAGCAGCTTATCGGGTGACTATGGCTACACCTTC. It is translated as CASSLSGDYGYTF.

About this clonotype itself: One end of the junction varies from germline; a read error may be responsible. The chain uses TRBV28 and TRBJ1-2, with D possibly matching TRBD1 (6 bases). CDR1 MDHEN and CDR2 SYDVKM come from the germline V gene. The CDR3 loop spans 16 amino acids. CDR3 DNA: TGTGCCAGCAGTCCCCCACAGGGTATTAAGCTCGGTGGCTACGCCTTC. Translating gives CASSPPQGIKLGGYAF.

This clonotype was seen repeatedly, ten times or more. The rearrangement links TRBV29-1 to TRBJ2-1, with 7 positions matching TRBD2. V lost 3 bases and J lost 4; bases outside the gene matches: 6. CDR1 is SQVTM, CDR2 ANQGSEA, per germline. The CDR3 covers 14 residues. The CDR3 DNA sequence: TGCAGCGTTGAGGGGGGGGATGTATACAATGAGCAGTTCTTC. Residues: CSVEGGDVYNEQFF.

Notes on this clonotype: It is likely a read error, because the conserved phenylalanine at the end of the CDR3 is missing. The rearrangement uses TRBV2 and TRBJ1-5; perhaps TRBD1 as D (6 bases). CDR1 is SNHLY and CDR2 is FYNNEI in the germline V gene. This CDR3 has 14 amino acids. The V end was cut by 4 bases, the J end by 6 bases, with 13 bases between. CDR3 in DNA: TGTGCCAGCAGTGCTACAGGGAGTATTCAGCCCCAGCATCTT. This sequence encodes CASSATGSIQPQHL.

In its sample, this clonotype was seen many times. CDR3 DNA: TGTGCCAGCAGTGGTAACAGGGGAAAAGTGGGCTTGGGACAGTTCTTC. Protein: CASSGNRGKVGLGQFF. The chain links TRBV6-1 to TRBJ2-1; TRBD1 matches at 7 bases. There are 16 residues in the CDR3. Germline V CDR1 and CDR2: MNHNS, SASEGT. Unmatched junction bases numbered 19, after V lost 4 bases and J lost 13 bases.

This clonotype was recorded at least ten times. The CDR3 reads CASSQLSGRARGNEQFF. The DNA of the CDR3 is TGTGCCAGCAGTCAACTCAGCGGGAGGGCCAGAGGCAATGAGCAGTTCTTC. The J gene is TRBJ2-1, the V gene TRBV27, with 10 bases identical to TRBD2. Trimming cost V 5 bases and J 6 bases; bases outside gene matches: 13. Germline lookup yields CDR1 MNHEY and CDR2 SMNVEV (reference sequence). This CDR3 spans 17 amino acids.

This clonotype counts as medium-sized. The chain recombines TRBV7-3 with TRBJ1-2; D possibly corresponds to TRBD1 (6 bases). The CDR3 sequence is 17 residues long. The ends were cut back, 1 base at V and 3 bases at J, with 18 bases in the middle. The germline V gene has CDR1 SGHTA and CDR2 FQGTGA. This CDR3 is CASSLSPGATPHYGYTF. The CDR3 DNA follows: TGTGCCAGCAGCTTAAGTCCAGGGGCCACCCCCCACTATGGCTACACCTTC.

By its share, this clonotype is medium-sized. The CDR3 nucleotides are TGTGCCAGCAGCTTGTGGAAAACATCAGCTGGAAACACCATATATTTT. Translation: CASSLWKTSAGNTIYF. V and J are TRBV5-6 and TRBJ1-3; D is ambiguous. With 1 base removed from V and 2 bases from J, the gap between germline ends came to 13 bases. This CDR3 spans 16 amino acids. Germline-derived CDR1 and CDR2 are SGHDT and YYEEEE.

In its sample, this clonotype ranks as medium-sized (0.01 to 0.1%). The chain has TRBV10-1 and TRBJ2-1, with 7 bases identical to TRBD2. The J segment lost 3 bases and the V segment lost 5 bases, leaving 10 bases of the junction unmatched. The CDR3 runs to 16 residues. Germline CDR1 reads WNHNN; CDR2 reads SYGVQD (reference sequence). CDR3 region: CASSRTRSSDYNEQFF. The CDR3 DNA reads TGCGCCAGCAGTCGGACTAGGTCCTCTGACTACAATGAGCAGTTCTTC.

Many counts were recorded for this clonotype. The chain carries TRBV7-9 and TRBJ1-2; TRBD1 aligns across 7 bases. V lost 2 bases, J lost 0 bases, and 3 bases stayed unmatched. This CDR3 contains 15 residues. Germline V gene data show CDR1 as SEHNR and CDR2 as FQNEAQ (reference sequence). DNA of the CDR3: TGTGCCAGCAGCTTACCGGACAGGCCTAACTATGGCTACACCTTC. Protein product: CASSLPDRPNYGYTF.

This clonotype was observed many times. This chain joins TRBV19 and TRBJ1-5; TRBD1 is a possible D gene (6 bases). Germline CDR1 is LNHDA and CDR2 is SQIVND (reference sequence). The CDR3 spans 15 residues. Trimming removed 1 base from V and 7 bases from J, with 14 bases in between. The CDR3 region has the DNA TGTGCCAGTAGTATAGGGGGGGGGCGAGGACAGCCCCAGCATTTT. Its translation: CASSIGGGRGQPQHF.

This clonotype was seen repeatedly, ten times or more. The chain links TRBV28 to TRBJ2-7; D assignment may be TRBD1 or TRBD2 (6 bases each). This CDR3 comprises 16 residues. Germline CDR1 is MDHEN and CDR2 is SYDVKM. Deletions cut 6 bases from V and 2 bases from J, with 20 bases between. Here the CDR3 reads CASRPWGGTTAYEQYF. The CDR3, as DNA: TGTGCCAGCAGACCCTGGGGCGGGACAACCGCCTACGAGCAGTACTTC.

This clonotype was observed a few times. The J gene is TRBJ2-6, the V gene TRBV28; perhaps TRBD2 as D (6 bases). Germline V gene data show CDR1 as MDHEN and CDR2 as SYDVKM. This CDR3 region has 16 residues. The germline V and J ends were trimmed by 5 bases and 0 bases, with 11 bases remaining between them. CDR3 DNA: TGTGCCAGCAGTCCCTGGGACTTCTCTGGGGCCAACGTCCTGACTTTC. The encoded protein is CASSPWDFSGANVLTF.

This clonotype was detected many times. This chain links TRBV19 with TRBJ2-1; 9 nucleotides align to TRBD2. The CDR3 is 18 amino acids. Trimming removed 3 bases from V and 0 bases from J; junction bases left unmatched: 9. CDR1 is LNHDA and CDR2 is SQIVND in the germline V gene (reference sequence). This CDR3 is CASSIVSGRSRSYNEQFF. Written as DNA, the CDR3 is TGTGCCAGTAGTATTGTGAGCGGGAGGTCCCGCTCCTACAATGAGCAGTTCTTC.

This clonotype was detected many times. The genes are TRBV20-1 and TRBJ1-3; D is perhaps TRBD1 (6 bases). Trimming left V 0 bases short and J 0 bases short, with 12 bases between. This CDR3 has 16 amino acids. The germline CDR1 and CDR2 sequences are DFQATT and SNEGSKA (reference sequence). CDR3 loop: CSARDSTGSSGNTIYF. In DNA, the CDR3 is TGCAGTGCTAGAGATAGTACAGGGAGCTCTGGAAACACCATATATTTT.

This clonotype was picked up a small number of times. A single base separates this from a much larger clone, so it may be a read error. The chain couples TRBV5-1 to TRBJ2-1; D perhaps matches TRBD1 (6 bases). The length of the CDR3 is 15 residues. CDR1 is SGHRS, CDR2 YFSETQ, per germline. V was trimmed by 0 bases and J by 1 base, leaving 8 bases between them. The DNA for the CDR3 is TGCGCCAGCAGCTTGGGTACAGGGTCCTACAATGAGCAGTTCTTC. Residues: CASSLGTGSYNEQFF.

This clonotype was seen only a few times. A read error is possible here, since a much larger clone lies one base away. V gene TRBV12-3 or TRBV12-4 combines with J gene TRBJ2-3; D remains unclear. The CDR3 has 11 amino acids. The CDR3 protein is CASSREDAQYF. The CDR3 DNA reads as TGTGCCAGCAGTCGTGAAGATGCGCAGTATTTT.

This clonotype was detected many times. This rearrangement joins TRBV2 to TRBJ1-4, with 7 bases identical to TRBD1. The CDR3 loop spans 15 amino acids. Losses at the gene ends were 5 bases for V and 1 base for J; bases not matched to a gene: 4. Germline CDR1 reads SNHLY; CDR2 reads FYNNEI. The DNA for the CDR3 is TGTGCCAGCAGTACAGGGGTCGGAACTAATGAAAAACTGTTTTTT. Translating gives CASSTGVGTNEKLFF.

This clonotype rates as medium-sized. The V call is TRBV3-1, the J call TRBJ2-7, with 11 positions matching TRBD2. The CDR3 is 16 amino acids. J lost 6 bases, V lost 4 bases, and 11 bases had no gene match. CDR1 is LGHDT, CDR2 YNNKEL, per germline (reference sequence). CDR3 loop: CASSRLAGTRAGEQYF. For the CDR3, the DNA is TGTGCCAGCAGCCGACTAGCGGGGACCCGGGCTGGCGAGCAGTACTTC.